This T cell receptor (beta chain) was obtained from a study of identical twins' blood T cells. TCRdb re-derived calls from the 5' RACE reads in MiXCR, one entry per CDR3 protein. Of fewer than 450,000 distinct CDR3 sequences listed, over 25% are singletons. Germline loops: CDR1 MNHEY, CDR2 SVGEGT. The CDR3 is 13 residues long. For this clonotype: Compared with germline, one end of the junction differs, possibly owing to a read error.

The chain joins TRBV6-2 or TRBV6-3 to TRBJ1-1; D uncertain. What was sequenced was PBMCs. The sequence derives from a woman aged 18 to 55 in good health. CDR3 loop: CAGSYGSGTEAFF. DNA for the CDR3: TGTGCCGGCAGTTATGGTTCAGGCACTGAAGCTTTCTTT.